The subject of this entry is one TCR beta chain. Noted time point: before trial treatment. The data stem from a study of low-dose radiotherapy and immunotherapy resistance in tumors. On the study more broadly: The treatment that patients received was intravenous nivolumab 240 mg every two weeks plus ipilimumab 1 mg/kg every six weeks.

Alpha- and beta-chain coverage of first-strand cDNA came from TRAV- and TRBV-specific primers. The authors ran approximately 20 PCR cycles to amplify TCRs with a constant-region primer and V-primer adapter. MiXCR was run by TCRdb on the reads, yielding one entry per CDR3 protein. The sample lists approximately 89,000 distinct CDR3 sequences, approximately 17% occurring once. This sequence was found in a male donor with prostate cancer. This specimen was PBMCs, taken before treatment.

CDR3 DNA: TGTGCCAGCAGCAATCGACTAGCGGATTACAATGAGCAGTTCTTC. This translates into CASSNRLADYNEQFF. The genes are TRBV9 and TRBJ2-1, with TRBD2 matching over 9 bases. Germline V gene lookup returns CDR1 SGDLS and CDR2 YYNGEE. V dropped 4 bases and J dropped 4; count of bases not matched to a gene: 6. The CDR3 loop spans 15 amino acids.